What follows describes a single T cell receptor (beta chain). As yet, its antigen is unknown. Researchers ran the PCR with 60 Vbeta and 13 Jbeta primers. Method: immunoSEQ multiplex PCR; TCRdb's copy keeps in-frame clones and lacks some. The profile shows roughly 260,000 clones, just under 85% of them singletons. This CDR3 comprises 15 residues. The ends lost 3 bases at V and 4 bases at J; junction bases unmatched: 6. CDR1 SGDLS and CDR2 YYNGEE come from the germline V gene. The source of the sample is a study of cytomegalovirus exposure and HLA in healthy donors. Study-level points and caveats: In an earlier analysis, in roughly 600 donors, most V segments appeared productive either ~90% or ~30% of the time. CMV serostatus was the sole immune exposure data available.

The chain links TRBV9 to TRBJ1-5, with 8 bases fitting TRBD1. The receptor comes from a woman aged 40 to 55 in good health and CMV-seropositive. The specimen was PBMCs. CDR3 in DNA: TGTGCCAGCAGCGCAACAGGGGGTTTGAATCAGCCCCAGCATTTT. It specifies CASSATGGLNQPQHF.